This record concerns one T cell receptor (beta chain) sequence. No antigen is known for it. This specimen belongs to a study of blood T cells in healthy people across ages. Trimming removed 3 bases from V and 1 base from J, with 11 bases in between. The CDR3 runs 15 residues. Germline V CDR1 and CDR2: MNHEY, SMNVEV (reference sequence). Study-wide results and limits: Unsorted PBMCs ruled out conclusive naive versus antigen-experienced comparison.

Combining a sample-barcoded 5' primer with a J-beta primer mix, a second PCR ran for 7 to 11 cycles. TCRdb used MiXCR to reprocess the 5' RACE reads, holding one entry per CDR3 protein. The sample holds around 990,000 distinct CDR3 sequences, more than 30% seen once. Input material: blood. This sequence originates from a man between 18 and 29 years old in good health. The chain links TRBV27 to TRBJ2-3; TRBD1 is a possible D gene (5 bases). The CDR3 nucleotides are TGTGCCAGCAGTTTCCAGGGAAGGGGCACAGATACGCAGTATTTT. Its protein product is CASSFQGRGTDTQYF.